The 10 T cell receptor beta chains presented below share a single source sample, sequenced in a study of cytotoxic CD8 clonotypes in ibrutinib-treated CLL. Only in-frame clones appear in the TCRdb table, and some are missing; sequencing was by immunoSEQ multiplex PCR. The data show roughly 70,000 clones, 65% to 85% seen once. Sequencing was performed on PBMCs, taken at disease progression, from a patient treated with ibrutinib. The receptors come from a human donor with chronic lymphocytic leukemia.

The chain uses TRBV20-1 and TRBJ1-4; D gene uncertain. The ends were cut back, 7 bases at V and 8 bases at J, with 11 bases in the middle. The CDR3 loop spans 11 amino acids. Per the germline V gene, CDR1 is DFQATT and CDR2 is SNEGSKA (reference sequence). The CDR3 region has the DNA TGCAGTGTGGTGTTCGGAGAAAAACTGTTTTTT. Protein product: CSVVFGEKLFF.

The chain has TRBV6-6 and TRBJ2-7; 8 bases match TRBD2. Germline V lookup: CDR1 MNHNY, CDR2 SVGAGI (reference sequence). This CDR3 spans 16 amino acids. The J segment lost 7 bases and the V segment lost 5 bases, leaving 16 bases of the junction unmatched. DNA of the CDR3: TGTGCCAGCAGTCCCGCTGGCGGGAGGTCTCTTGGAGAGCAGTACTTC. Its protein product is CASSPAGGRSLGEQYF.

CDR3 region: CASSDSGSYTQYF. The CDR3 nucleotides read TGTGCCAGCAGCGATTCAGGGTCCTATACGCAGTATTTT. The chain employs TRBV6-1 and TRBJ2-3, with D tentatively TRBD1 (5 bases). The CDR3 sequence is 13 residues long. Per germline, CDR1 MNHNS and CDR2 SASEGT. The V end was cut by 6 bases, the J end by 7 bases, with 14 bases between.

The CDR3 bases are TGTGCCTGGAGCCCTGGGGGGACACCCTACGAGCAGTACTTC. Residues: CAWSPGGTPYEQYF. The J gene is TRBJ2-7, the V gene TRBV30, with D perhaps being TRBD1 or TRBD2 (6 bases each). CDR3 length equals 14 residues. Per germline, CDR1 GTSNPN and CDR2 SVGIG (reference sequence). The ends were cut back, 3 bases at V and 2 bases at J, with 14 bases in the middle.

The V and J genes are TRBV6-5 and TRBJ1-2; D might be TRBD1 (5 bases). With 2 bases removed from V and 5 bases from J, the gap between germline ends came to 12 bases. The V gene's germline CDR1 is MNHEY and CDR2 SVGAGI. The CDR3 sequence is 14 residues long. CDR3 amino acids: CASSYRRQLYGYTF. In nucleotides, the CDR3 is TGTGCCAGCAGTTACAGGCGACAGCTATATGGCTACACCTTC.

The CDR3 region is CASSPILGQGASDEQFF. The CDR3 nucleotides are TGTGCCAGTAGCCCGATCTTAGGACAGGGGGCGAGCGATGAGCAGTTCTTC. This sequence joins TRBV19 and TRBJ2-1, with 11 bases aligning to TRBD1. V lost 6 bases and J lost 8; bases outside the gene matches: 15. Germline V gene lookup returns CDR1 LNHDA and CDR2 SQIVND (reference sequence). The CDR3 spans 17 residues.

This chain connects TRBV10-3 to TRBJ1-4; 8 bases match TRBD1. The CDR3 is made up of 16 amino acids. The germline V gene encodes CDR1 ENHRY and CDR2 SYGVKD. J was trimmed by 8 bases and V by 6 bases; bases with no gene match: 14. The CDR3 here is CAIRPAGTGAGEKLFF. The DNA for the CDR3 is TGTGCCATCAGACCTGCGGGGACAGGTGCGGGGGAAAAACTGTTTTTT.

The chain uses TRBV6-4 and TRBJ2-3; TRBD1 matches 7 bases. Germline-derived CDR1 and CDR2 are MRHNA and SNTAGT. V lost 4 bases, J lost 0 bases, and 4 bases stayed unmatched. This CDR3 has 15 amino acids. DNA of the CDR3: TGTGCCAGCAGTGGACAGGGCACTAGCACAGATACGCAGTATTTT. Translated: CASSGQGTSTDTQYF.

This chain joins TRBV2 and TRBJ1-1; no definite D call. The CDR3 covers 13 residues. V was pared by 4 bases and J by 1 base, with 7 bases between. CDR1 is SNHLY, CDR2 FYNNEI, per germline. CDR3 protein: CASSVVSNTEAFF. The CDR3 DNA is TGTGCCAGCAGTGTAGTCTCGAACACTGAAGCTTTCTTT.

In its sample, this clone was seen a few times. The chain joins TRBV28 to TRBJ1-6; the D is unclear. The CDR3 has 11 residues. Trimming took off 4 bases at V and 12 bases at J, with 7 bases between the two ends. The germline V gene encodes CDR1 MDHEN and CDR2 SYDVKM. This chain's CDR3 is CASSSAVPLHF. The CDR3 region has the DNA TGTGCCAGCAGTTCGGCCGTACCCCTCCACTTT.